The sequence of this T cell receptor (beta chain) was determined in a study of T-cell memory formation after mild COVID-19. 5'RACE, which relied on constant-segment primers, yielded TCR alpha and TCR beta cDNA libraries carrying sample barcodes and UMIs. TCRdb re-analysed the 5' RACE reads in MiXCR, keeping a single row per CDR3 protein. Here the sample spans under 300,000 distinct CDR3 sequences, over 8.5% being singletons. Germline V CDR1 and CDR2: SGHVS, FQNEAQ. The CDR3 has 17 amino acids. Trimming took off 1 base at V and 2 bases at J, with 18 bases between the two ends. Overall study results and limits: Clones that contracted from day 15 to 85 had balanced CD4/CD8; later expanders were CD4+ biased.

Concerning this clonotype: Its specificity is not known.

Source material: PBMCs or a T cell subset sorted from them (not recorded which). The sequence was collected from a man aged 18-30 years who had mild COVID-19 (a few samples of this study predate the infection). Cell type and time point are not known. This chain uses TRBV7-8 with TRBJ2-7; D is uncertain. Here the CDR3 reads CASSLVPPGLVTYEQYV. The CDR3 nucleotides read TGTGCCAGCAGCTTAGTTCCCCCGGGCCTGGTTACCTACGAGCAGTACGTC.